The present TCR beta chain was sequenced within a study of CD8 T cells in ankylosing spondylitis. Germline V gene data show CDR1 as SQVTM and CDR2 as ANQGSEA. V was trimmed by 5 bases and J by 5 bases, leaving 15 bases between them. The CDR3 covers 13 residues. TCRdb passed the 5' RACE reads through MiXCR, listing each CDR3 protein once. Of 200,000 to 250,000 distinct CDR3 sequences in the sample, roughly 26% were seen once. This clonotype was recorded many times. Sequencing input: blood, either unsorted or a sorted T cell fraction (not recorded which). The chain links TRBV29-1 to TRBJ2-5; TRBD2 might be the D (6 bases). The sequence was collected from a male donor with ankylosing spondylitis or in good health (not recorded which). CDR3 amino acids: CSVSWGVDETQYF. The CDR3 nucleotides are TGCAGCGTTTCCTGGGGGGTGGATGAGACCCAGTACTTC.